The 24 T cell receptor beta chains given below trace back to one sample, sequenced in a study of T-cell reconstitution after alpha-beta-depleted transplantation in children. For TCRbeta, the library was prepared with unique molecular identifiers. TCRdb itself ran the PCR reads through MiXCR, one entry per CDR3 protein. The sample includes 200,000 to 300,000 distinct CDR3 sequences, around 25% seen only once; the top ten take roughly 2.5%. The specimen was PBMCs, collected before TCRalphabeta/CD19-depleted stem cell transplant. These receptors originate from a girl aged 2-10 years with Fanconi anemia, due to receive a stem cell transplant.

This clonotype has a count of ten or more. The J gene is TRBJ2-7, the V gene TRBV10-3, with D unclear. V was clipped by 5 bases and J by 3 bases, with 8 bases between them. The CDR3 is made up of 12 amino acids. The germline CDR1 and CDR2 sequences are ENHRY and SYGVKD. The CDR3 DNA sequence: TGTGCCATCAGTCCCGACGGCTACGAGCAGTACTTC. This codes for CAISPDGYEQYF.

V usage is TRBV6-6 and J usage is TRBJ1-2, with D unclear. The germline gives CDR1 MNHNY, CDR2 SVGAGI (reference sequence). The CDR3 is 13 amino acids. V shed 6 bases and J shed 4 bases, with 12 bases lying between them. The CDR3 loop is CASSLNPSYGYTF. In nucleotides, the CDR3 is TGTGCCAGCAGCCTCAACCCCAGCTATGGCTACACCTTC.

Ten or more counts support this clonotype. The gene calls are TRBV20-1 and TRBJ2-3, with 10 bases fitting TRBD2. This CDR3 has 16 amino acids. Germline V CDR1 and CDR2: DFQATT, SNEGSKA (reference sequence). The V and J ends lost 0 bases and 3 bases, in that order; junction bases with no gene match: 6. CDR3 sequence: CSARDLTSGATDTQYF. As DNA, the CDR3 is TGCAGTGCTAGAGATCTAACTAGCGGGGCTACAGATACGCAGTATTTT.

This clonotype was detected many times. This chain joins TRBV29-1 and TRBJ2-7; 10 nucleotides align to TRBD1. V lost 2 bases and J lost 1; bases outside the gene matches: 2. Germline lookup yields CDR1 SQVTM and CDR2 ANQGSEA. The CDR3 is 14 residues long. The CDR3 DNA is TGCAGCGTTGAATGGGACAGGGGATCCTACGAGCAGTACTTC. This encodes CSVEWDRGSYEQYF.

The CDR3: CASSATGTGGETQYF. The CDR3 DNA sequence: TGTGCCAGCAGTGCCACCGGGACAGGGGGAGAGACCCAGTACTTC. This rearrangement joins TRBV6-4 to TRBJ2-5; 11 bases agree with TRBD1. This CDR3 spans 15 amino acids. After removal of 4 bases from V and 4 bases from J, the junction contained 5 bases not matched to a gene. Germline loops: CDR1 MRHNA, CDR2 SNTAGT.

The sample holds many counts of this clonotype. The chain uses TRBV20-1 and TRBJ1-5; D gene ambiguous. V was clipped by 0 bases and J by 0 bases, with 9 bases between them. CDR3 length: 15 amino acids. Germline V CDR1 and CDR2: DFQATT, SNEGSKA (reference sequence). The CDR3 DNA follows: TGCAGTGCTAGAGATCCCCGATATAGCAATCAGCCCCAGCATTTT. Protein product: CSARDPRYSNQPQHF.

This clonotype was counted at least ten times. The chain employs TRBV20-1 and TRBJ1-2; D unresolved. The CDR3 has 15 residues. Germline assignment: CDR1 DFQATT and CDR2 SNEGSKA (reference sequence). V lost 0 bases, J lost 0 bases, and 11 bases lay in between. The CDR3 sequence: CSARDLWQPNYGYTF. CDR3 DNA sequence: TGCAGTGCTAGAGATCTCTGGCAGCCTAACTATGGCTACACCTTC.

This clonotype has a handful of counts. The rearrangement uses TRBV27 and TRBJ2-7; the match to TRBD2 covers 15 bases. The CDR3 sequence is 15 residues long. V lost 5 bases and J lost 4; bases outside the gene matches: 3. Looked up from germline, CDR1 is MNHEY and CDR2 is SMNVEV (reference sequence). CDR3: CASSPGTSGGYEQYF. The CDR3 region has the DNA TGTGCCAGCAGTCCCGGGACTAGCGGGGGGTACGAGCAGTACTTC.

The chain combines TRBV29-1 with TRBJ1-2, with a tentative D call TRBD1 (5 bases). Germline V gene sequence: CDR1 SQVTM, CDR2 ANQGSEA. Trimming took off 6 bases at V and 1 base at J, with 18 bases between the two ends. CDR3 length: 15 residues. CDR3 loop: CSVHPQTDFNYGYTF. CDR3 sequence (DNA): TGCAGCGTCCACCCTCAGACAGACTTTAACTATGGCTACACCTTC.

This clonotype was recorded many times. The V gene is TRBV29-1, the J gene TRBJ1-1; D is perhaps TRBD1 (5 bases). The germline CDR1 and CDR2 sequences are SQVTM and ANQGSEA. This CDR3 contains 13 residues. The germline V and J ends were trimmed by 4 bases and 3 bases, with 12 bases remaining between them. CDR3: CSVAFWGDTEAFF. The DNA of the CDR3 is TGCAGCGTTGCATTTTGGGGGGACACTGAAGCTTTCTTT.

This clonotype occurred a few times. The chain recombines TRBV6-6 with TRBJ2-3; D not resolved. V was pared by 8 bases and J by 1 base, with 4 bases between. This CDR3 region has 11 residues. Germline V gene data show CDR1 as MNHNY and CDR2 as SVGAGI (reference sequence). The CDR3 sequence: CASGGTDTQYF. The CDR3 DNA sequence: TGTGCCAGCGGAGGCACAGATACGCAGTATTTT.

This clonotype was seen repeatedly, ten times or more. The rearrangement links TRBV12-3 or TRBV12-4 to TRBJ2-7; no definite D call. This CDR3 comprises 12 residues. V shed 6 bases and J shed 3 bases, with 9 bases lying between them. The CDR3 loop is CASSQVGYEQYF. DNA for the CDR3: TGTGCCAGCAGCCAAGTGGGCTACGAGCAGTACTTC.

In its sample, this clonotype was seen a few times. The V gene is TRBV6-1, the J gene TRBJ2-3, with D possibly TRBD2 on 6 matching bases. Germline-derived CDR1 and CDR2 are MNHNS and SASEGT. The CDR3 extends over 14 amino acids. Trimming took off 6 bases at V and 6 bases at J, with 16 bases between the two ends. CDR3 bases: TGTGCCAGCAGCAGACTCCCAGGGAGGGATACGCAGTATTTT. It specifies CASSRLPGRDTQYF.

This clonotype was counted a few times. This rearrangement joins TRBV29-1 to TRBJ2-7; TRBD1 aligns across 10 bases. J gave up 3 bases and V 0 bases, and 8 bases lay outside the gene matches. CDR3 length: 16 residues. The germline gives CDR1 SQVTM, CDR2 ANQGSEA. The CDR3 protein is CSVEDPTGGEVYEQYF. CDR3 nucleotide sequence: TGCAGCGTTGAAGACCCGACAGGGGGCGAAGTCTACGAGCAGTACTTC.

A single count supports this clonotype. V gene TRBV6-1 combines with J gene TRBJ2-7, with 11 bases that match TRBD1. Germline values: CDR1 MNHNS, CDR2 SASEGT. The CDR3 contains 14 residues. V lost 6 bases and J lost 6; bases outside the gene matches: 7. CDR3 sequence (DNA): TGTGCCAGCAGACTTGGACAGGGGGCTTCCGAGCAGTACTTC. It encodes CASRLGQGASEQYF.

This clonotype was seen a handful of times. The chain carries TRBV20-1 and TRBJ2-7; 7 nucleotides match TRBD2. With 1 base clipped from V and 9 bases from J, the junction kept 12 bases outside the gene matches. There are 14 residues in the CDR3. The germline V gene encodes CDR1 DFQATT and CDR2 SNEGSKA (reference sequence). CDR3 sequence reads: CSARVSGLETGQYF. DNA for the CDR3: TGCAGTGCTAGAGTCTCCGGACTAGAGACCGGGCAGTACTTC.

This clonotype was seen more than once but under ten times. The chain uses TRBV28 and TRBJ2-6; 8 bases are shared with TRBD1. The J segment lost 3 bases and the V segment lost 5 bases, leaving 3 bases of the junction unmatched. The length of the CDR3 is 15 residues. Germline assignment: CDR1 MDHEN and CDR2 SYDVKM. CDR3 sequence: CASSTRGRGANVLTF. As DNA, the CDR3 is TGTGCCAGCAGTACCAGGGGGCGTGGGGCCAACGTCCTGACTTTC.

In its sample, this clonotype was seen many times. The chain couples TRBV20-1 to TRBJ1-2; D uncertain. The germline V gene has CDR1 DFQATT and CDR2 SNEGSKA (reference sequence). The CDR3 totals 14 residues. V was shortened by 1 base and J by 8 bases, with 17 bases between the two germline ends. The CDR3 is CSARVRHSYGGYTF. CDR3 nucleotide sequence: TGCAGTGCTAGAGTCCGACATTCGTATGGCGGCTACACCTTC.

This clonotype was recorded at least ten times. The chain recombines TRBV6-4 with TRBJ2-1; a weak D match, TRBD2 (7 bases). Trimming shortened V by 7 bases and J by 6 bases, and 16 bases separated the two germline ends. The CDR3 loop spans 14 amino acids. Germline V gives CDR1 MRHNA, CDR2 SNTAGT. CDR3 sequence: CASTYRGASNEQFF. DNA for the CDR3: TGTGCCAGCACCTATCGGGGGGCCAGCAATGAGCAGTTCTTC.

In its sample, this clonotype was seen many times. V is TRBV5-1 and J is TRBJ2-1; 9 bases match TRBD2. CDR1 and CDR2 from the germline V gene are SGHRS and YFSETQ. This CDR3 spans 16 amino acids. Trimming at V came to 2 bases and at J to 2 bases, leaving 5 bases not matched to a gene. DNA for the CDR3: TGCGCCAGCAGCTTTGTTAGCGGGGGTACCTACAATGAGCAGTTCTTC. Protein product: CASSFVSGGTYNEQFF.

At least ten counts were recorded for this clonotype. This chain links TRBV5-6 with TRBJ2-7; 9 nucleotides align to TRBD1. Germline CDR1 SGHDT, CDR2 YYEEEE. Trimming at V came to 4 bases and at J to 6 bases, leaving 11 bases not matched to a gene. The CDR3 has 15 residues. The CDR3 spells CASSGQGTFLREQYF. CDR3 nucleotides: TGTGCCAGCAGCGGACAGGGGACATTTCTACGCGAGCAGTACTTC.

The chain employs TRBV7-3 and TRBJ2-1; 9 bases map to TRBD2. Looked up from germline, CDR1 is SGHTA and CDR2 is FQGTGA. The CDR3 spans 16 residues. The ends lost 1 base at V and 9 bases at J; junction bases unmatched: 10. Here the CDR3 DNA reads TGTGCCAGCAGCTTAAATCTAGCGGGATGGGGTAGTGAGCAGTTCTTC. Amino acids: CASSLNLAGWGSEQFF.

This clonotype was counted many times. The rearrangement uses TRBV7-6 and TRBJ2-7, with a possible D match to TRBD1 (6 bases). Trimming took 5 bases from V and 1 from J, leaving 18 bases between them. The CDR3 runs to 16 residues. The germline V gene encodes CDR1 SGHVS and CDR2 FNYEAQ. Here the CDR3 DNA reads TGTGCCAGCAGCCCCCGGACAGCCCTGTTTTCCTACGAGCAGTACTTC. Protein product: CASSPRTALFSYEQYF.

J is TRBJ2-1 and V is TRBV30; the match to TRBD2 covers 9 bases. CDR3 size: 16 residues. CDR1 GTSNPN and CDR2 SVGIG come from the germline V gene (reference sequence). The junction had 13 bases not matched to a gene; V was cut back by 2 bases and J by 8 bases. The CDR3 sequence: CAWSRALAGINDEQFF. The CDR3 nucleotides read TGTGCCTGGAGTAGGGCTCTAGCGGGAATTAACGATGAGCAGTTCTTC.